This TCR beta chain was identified during a study of OX40 agonist ivuxolimab in advanced cancers. The overall study: Dose-escalation patients suffered from hepatocellular carcinoma, melanoma, renal cell or head and neck cancer.

This CDR3 comprises 15 residues. CDR1 and CDR2 (germline): SGHVS, FNYEAQ. Between the trimmed V and J ends, which lost 1 base and 3 bases, there was a span of 13 bases. The protocol was immunoSEQ multiplex PCR, while the TCRdb copy is restricted to in-frame clones and leaves out a portion. The sample holds 70,000 to 90,000 clones; over 70% are singletons and the top ten take 5%. A note on this clone: Its target is not known.

General observations from the study: At 0.1 to 3.0 mg/kg, CD4+ and CD8+ blood T cells expanded clonally by week 6. The study did not work out the antigen specificity of the expanded peripheral T cells. Expanded clones belonging to CD8+ T cells outnumbered, on average, those of CD4+.

Sequenced here: CD4+ or CD8+ T cells sorted from blood, sampled in a trial of the OX40 agonist ivuxolimab. The chain links TRBV7-6 to TRBJ2-7, with D maybe TRBD1 (6 bases). The source of this sequence is an adult with an advanced solid tumor such as melanoma, head and neck, liver or kidney cancer. The CDR3, as DNA: TGTGCCAGCAGCTTAGAGGCGGACAGTGGCTACGAGCAGTACTTC. It translates to CASSLEADSGYEQYF. Together with reference TRBV7-6 and TRBJ2-7, the CDR3 gives the full variable domain: GAGVSQSPRYKVTKRGQDVALRCDPISGHVSLYWYRQALGQGPEFLTYFNYEAQQDKSGLPNDRFSAERPEGSISTLTIQRTEQRDSAMYRCASSLEADSGYEQYFGPGTRLTVT.